This note documents a single TCR beta chain sequence. Antigen specificity is unknown. This record comes from a study of PD-1 blockade in classical Hodgkin lymphoma. For the study at large: Nivolumab 3 mg/kg was given intravenously every 2 weeks.

Relapse after autologous stem cell transplantation occurred in every patient, and brentuximab vedotin exposure varied. Study-wide findings and caveats: Baseline diversity resembling that of newly diagnosed patients was seen in complete responders. Possible causes of repertoire differences, disease activity or prior therapy, remain undefined. Reported baseline diversity: healthy donors highest, relapsed/refractory patients lowest.

The protocol was immunoSEQ multiplex PCR, while the TCRdb copy is restricted to in-frame clones and leaves out a portion. Among 24,000 or so clones listed, 81% were seen once. This CDR3 is built from 16 residues. Germline lookup yields CDR1 SGHNT and CDR2 YYREEE (reference sequence). V was cut by 4 bases and J by 0 bases, with 17 bases left in between. This chain uses TRBV5-4 with TRBJ2-7; the D gene is possibly TRBD1 (6 bases). The source was peripheral blood mononuclear cells (PBMCs), collected before the second cycle of nivolumab. The sequence was collected from a human donor with classical Hodgkin lymphoma. CDR3 sequence: CASSPSLAGVSYEQYF. The CDR3 DNA is TGTGCCAGCAGCCCCTCCTTGGCAGGGGTCTCCTACGAGCAGTACTTC.